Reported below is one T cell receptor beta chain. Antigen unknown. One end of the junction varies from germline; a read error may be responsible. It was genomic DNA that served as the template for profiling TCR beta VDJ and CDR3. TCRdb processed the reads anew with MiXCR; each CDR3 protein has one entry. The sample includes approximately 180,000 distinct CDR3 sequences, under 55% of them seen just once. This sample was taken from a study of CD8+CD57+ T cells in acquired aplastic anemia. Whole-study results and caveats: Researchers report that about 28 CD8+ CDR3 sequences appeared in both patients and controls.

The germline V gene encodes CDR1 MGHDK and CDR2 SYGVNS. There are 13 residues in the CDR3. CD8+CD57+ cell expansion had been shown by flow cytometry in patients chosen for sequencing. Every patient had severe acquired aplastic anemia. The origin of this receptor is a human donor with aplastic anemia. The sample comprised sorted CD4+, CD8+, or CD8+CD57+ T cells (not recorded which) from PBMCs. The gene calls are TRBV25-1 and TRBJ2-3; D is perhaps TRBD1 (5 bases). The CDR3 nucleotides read TGTGCCAGCAAGGCTGTCGGCACAGGTACGCAGTATTTT. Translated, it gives CASKAVGTGTQYF.